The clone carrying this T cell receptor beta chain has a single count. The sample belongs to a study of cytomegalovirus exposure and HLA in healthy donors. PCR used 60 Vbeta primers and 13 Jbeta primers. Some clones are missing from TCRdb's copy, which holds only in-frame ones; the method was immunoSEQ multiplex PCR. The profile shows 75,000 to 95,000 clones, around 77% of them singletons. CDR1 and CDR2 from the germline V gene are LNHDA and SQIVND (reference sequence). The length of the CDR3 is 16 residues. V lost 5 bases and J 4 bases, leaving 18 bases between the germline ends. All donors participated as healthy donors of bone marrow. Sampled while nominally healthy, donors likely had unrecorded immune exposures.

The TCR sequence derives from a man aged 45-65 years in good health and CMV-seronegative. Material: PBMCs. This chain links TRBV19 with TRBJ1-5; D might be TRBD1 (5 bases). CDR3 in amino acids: CASSAEGLALNQPQHF. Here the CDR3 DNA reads TGTGCCAGTAGTGCGGAGGGGTTGGCCCTGAATCAGCCCCAGCATTTT. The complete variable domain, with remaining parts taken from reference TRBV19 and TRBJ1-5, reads DGGITQSPKYLFRKEGQNVTLSCEQNLNHDAMYWYRQDPGQGLRLIYYSQIVNDFQKGDIAEGYSVSREKKESFPLTVTSAQKNPTAFYLCASSAEGLALNQPQHFGDGTRLSIL.